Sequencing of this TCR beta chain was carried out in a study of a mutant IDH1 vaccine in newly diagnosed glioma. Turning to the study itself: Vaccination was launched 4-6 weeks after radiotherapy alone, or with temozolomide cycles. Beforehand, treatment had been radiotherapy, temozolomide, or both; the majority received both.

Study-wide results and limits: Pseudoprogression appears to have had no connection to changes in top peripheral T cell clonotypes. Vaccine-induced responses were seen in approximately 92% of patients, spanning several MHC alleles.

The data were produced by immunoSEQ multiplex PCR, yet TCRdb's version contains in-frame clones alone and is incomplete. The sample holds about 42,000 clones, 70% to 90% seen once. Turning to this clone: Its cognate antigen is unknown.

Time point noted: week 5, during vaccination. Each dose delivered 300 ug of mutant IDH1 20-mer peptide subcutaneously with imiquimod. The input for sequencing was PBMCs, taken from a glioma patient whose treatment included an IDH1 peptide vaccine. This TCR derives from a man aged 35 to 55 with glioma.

The CDR3, as DNA: TGTGCCAGCACTTCCGGAGTAGCGGGAGGAATTGCCGGGGAGCTGTTTTTT. It translates to CASTSGVAGGIAGELFF. The chain has TRBV2 and TRBJ2-2, with TRBD2 matching 10 bases. V dropped 7 bases and J dropped 6; count of bases not matched to a gene: 14. The CDR3 is 17 residues long. The germline V gene has CDR1 SNHLY and CDR2 FYNNEI.